This TCR beta chain was obtained from a study of blood T cell repertoires in COVID-19. Trimming cost V 4 bases and J 2 bases, with 17 bases left between them. Per germline, CDR1 KGHSH and CDR2 LQKENI. The CDR3 covers 16 residues. Libraries were prepared by immunoSEQ multiplex PCR; TCRdb keeps only in-frame clonotypes and omits some of them. The table records 150,000 to 200,000 clones, under 85% of them present only once. The clonotype comes from a woman of 80 years or more with acute or convalescent COVID-19. The chain carries TRBV18 and TRBJ2-5, with a possible D match to TRBD2 (5 bases). Sequencing was performed on peripheral blood. CDR3: CASSHETPTRQETQYF. The CDR3, as DNA: TGTGCCAGCTCACACGAAACTCCCACTAGGCAAGAGACCCAGTACTTC.